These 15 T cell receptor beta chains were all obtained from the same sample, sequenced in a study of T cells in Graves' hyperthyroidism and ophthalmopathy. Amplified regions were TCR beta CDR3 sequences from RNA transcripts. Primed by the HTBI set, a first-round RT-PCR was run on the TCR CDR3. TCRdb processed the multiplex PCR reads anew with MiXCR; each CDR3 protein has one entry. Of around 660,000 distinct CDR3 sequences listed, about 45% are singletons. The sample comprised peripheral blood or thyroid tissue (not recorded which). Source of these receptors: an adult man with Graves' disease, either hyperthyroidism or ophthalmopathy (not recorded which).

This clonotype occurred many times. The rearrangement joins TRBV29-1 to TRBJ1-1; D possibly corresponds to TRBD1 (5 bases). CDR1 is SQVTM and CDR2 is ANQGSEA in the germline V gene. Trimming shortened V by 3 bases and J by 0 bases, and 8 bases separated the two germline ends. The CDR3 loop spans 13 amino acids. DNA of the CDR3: TGCAGCGTTGACGGGACCCTGAACACTGAAGCTTTCTTT. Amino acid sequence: CSVDGTLNTEAFF.

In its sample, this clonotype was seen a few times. The CDR3: CSAPTNGSSYEQYF. In DNA form, the CDR3 reads TGCAGTGCTCCCACCAACGGGAGCTCTTACGAGCAGTACTTC. The chain combines TRBV20-1 with TRBJ2-7; D may be TRBD2 (6 bases). CDR1 is DFQATT and CDR2 is SNEGSKA in the germline V gene (reference sequence). There are 14 residues in the CDR3. V was clipped by 5 bases and J by 4 bases, with 18 bases between them.

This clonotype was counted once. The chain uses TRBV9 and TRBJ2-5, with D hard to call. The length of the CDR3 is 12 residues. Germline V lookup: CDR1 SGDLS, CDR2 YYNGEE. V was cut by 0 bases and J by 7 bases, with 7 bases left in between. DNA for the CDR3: TGTGCCAGCAGCGTAGCCGTAGGGACCCAGTACTTC. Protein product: CASSVAVGTQYF.

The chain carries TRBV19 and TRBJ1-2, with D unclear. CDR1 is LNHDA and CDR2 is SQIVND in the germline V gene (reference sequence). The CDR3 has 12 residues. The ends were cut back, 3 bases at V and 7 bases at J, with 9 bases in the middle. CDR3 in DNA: TGTGCCAGTAGTATTATAGGGAGTGGCTACACCTTC. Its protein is CASSIIGSGYTF.

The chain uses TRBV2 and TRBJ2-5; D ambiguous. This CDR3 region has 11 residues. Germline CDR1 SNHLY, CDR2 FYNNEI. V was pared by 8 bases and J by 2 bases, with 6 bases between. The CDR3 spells CASGEQETQYF. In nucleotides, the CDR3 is TGTGCCAGCGGGGAACAAGAGACCCAGTACTTC.

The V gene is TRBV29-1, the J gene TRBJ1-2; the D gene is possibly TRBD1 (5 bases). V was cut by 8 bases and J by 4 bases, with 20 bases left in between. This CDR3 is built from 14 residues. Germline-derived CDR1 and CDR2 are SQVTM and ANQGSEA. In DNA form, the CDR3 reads TGCAGCTTATCGGGCGCGGACAAGATCTATGGCTACACCTTC. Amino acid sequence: CSLSGADKIYGYTF.

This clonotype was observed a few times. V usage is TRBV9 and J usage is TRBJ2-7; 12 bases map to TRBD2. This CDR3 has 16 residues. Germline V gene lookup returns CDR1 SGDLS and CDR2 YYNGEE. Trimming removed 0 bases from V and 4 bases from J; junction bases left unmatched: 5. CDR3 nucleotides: TGTGCCAGCAGCGTAGGTAGCGGACTAGCGGGATACGAGCAGTACTTC. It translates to CASSVGSGLAGYEQYF.

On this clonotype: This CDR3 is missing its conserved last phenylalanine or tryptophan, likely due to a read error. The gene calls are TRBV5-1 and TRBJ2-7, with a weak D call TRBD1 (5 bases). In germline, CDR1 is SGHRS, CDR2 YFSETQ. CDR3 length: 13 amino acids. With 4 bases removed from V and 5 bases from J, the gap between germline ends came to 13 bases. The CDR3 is CASSRAWGDEQYL. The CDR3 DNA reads TGCGCCAGCAGCCGCGCTTGGGGCGACGAGCAGTACCTC.

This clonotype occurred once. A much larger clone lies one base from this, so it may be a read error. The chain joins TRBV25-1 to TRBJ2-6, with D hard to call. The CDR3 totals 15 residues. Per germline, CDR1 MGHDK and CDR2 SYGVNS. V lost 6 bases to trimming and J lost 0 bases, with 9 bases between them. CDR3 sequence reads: CASSVTASGANVLTF. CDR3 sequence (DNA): TGTGCCAGCAGCGTCACCGCCTCTGGGGCCAACGTCCTGACTTTC.

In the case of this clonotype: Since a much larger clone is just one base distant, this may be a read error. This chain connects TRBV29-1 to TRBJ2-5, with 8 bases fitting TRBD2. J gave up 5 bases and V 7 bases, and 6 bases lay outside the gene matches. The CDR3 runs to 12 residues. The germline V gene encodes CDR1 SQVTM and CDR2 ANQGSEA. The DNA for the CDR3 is TGCAGCGCTGGCCGACTAGCGGAGACCCAGTACTTC. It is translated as CSAGRLAETQYF.

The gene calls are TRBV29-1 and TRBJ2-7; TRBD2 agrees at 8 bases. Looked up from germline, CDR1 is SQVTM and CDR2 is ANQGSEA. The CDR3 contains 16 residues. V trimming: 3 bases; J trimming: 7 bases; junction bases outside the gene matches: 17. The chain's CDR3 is CSVDNGQASGSSEQYF. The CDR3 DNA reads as TGCAGCGTTGATAACGGGCAGGCGAGCGGGAGTAGTGAGCAGTACTTC.

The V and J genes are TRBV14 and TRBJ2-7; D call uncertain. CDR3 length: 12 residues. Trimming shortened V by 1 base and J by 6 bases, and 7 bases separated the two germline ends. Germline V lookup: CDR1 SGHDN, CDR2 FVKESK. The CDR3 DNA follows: TGTGCCAGCAGCCAAGCTCTGGGCGAGCAGTACTTC. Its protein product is CASSQALGEQYF.

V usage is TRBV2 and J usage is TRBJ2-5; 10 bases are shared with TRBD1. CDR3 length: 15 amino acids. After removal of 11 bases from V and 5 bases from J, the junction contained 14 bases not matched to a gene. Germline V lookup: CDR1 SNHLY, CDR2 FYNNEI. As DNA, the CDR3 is TGTGCCTGGAGTGTAGCGACAGGGGGCGCGGAGACCCAGTACTTC. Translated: CAWSVATGGAETQYF.

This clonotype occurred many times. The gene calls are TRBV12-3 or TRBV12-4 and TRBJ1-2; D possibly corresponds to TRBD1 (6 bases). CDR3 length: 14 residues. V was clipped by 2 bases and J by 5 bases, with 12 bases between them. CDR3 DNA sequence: TGTGCCAGCAGTTTATCCACAGGGATTTATGGCTACACCTTC. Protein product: CASSLSTGIYGYTF.

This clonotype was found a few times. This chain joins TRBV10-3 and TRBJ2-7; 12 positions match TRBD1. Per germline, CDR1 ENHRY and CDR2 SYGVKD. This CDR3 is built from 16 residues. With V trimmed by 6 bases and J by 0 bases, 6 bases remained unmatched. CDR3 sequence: CAIRRGDRGLSYEQYF. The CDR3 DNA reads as TGTGCCATCAGGCGGGGGGACAGGGGGCTCTCCTACGAGCAGTACTTC.